This T cell receptor beta chain derives from a study of cytomegalovirus exposure and HLA in healthy donors. In the PCR, 60 Vbeta and 13 Jbeta primers were used. Libraries were prepared by immunoSEQ multiplex PCR; TCRdb keeps only in-frame clonotypes and omits some of them. The data show just over 200,000 clones, approximately 78% seen once. Losses at the gene ends were 4 bases for V and 2 bases for J; bases not matched to a gene: 12. Germline V gene sequence: CDR1 SGHVS, CDR2 FQNEAQ. This CDR3 contains 18 residues. General study points: Certain indistinguishable V segments, among them TRBV6-2 and TRBV6-3, were excluded. The CMV antigen specificity of a few CMV-associated chains was confirmed through in vitro analysis.

Turning to this clone: No antigen is known for it.

The material sequenced was PBMCs. The genes are TRBV7-8 and TRBJ2-7; 12 bases line up with TRBD2. The sequence came from a woman in her 40s in good health and CMV-seronegative. DNA for the CDR3: TGTGCCAGCAGCTCCCGGAGACTAGCGGGAGTAAGGACCTACGAGCAGTACTTC. Protein sequence: CASSSRRLAGVRTYEQYF. Full variable domain (rest looked up from reference TRBV7-8 and TRBJ2-7): GAGVSQSPRYKVAKRGQDVALRCDPISGHVSLFWYQQALGQGPEFLTYFQNEAQLDKSGLPSDRFFAERPEGSVSTLKIQRTQQEDSAVYLCASSSRRLAGVRTYEQYFGPGTRLTVT.